These 27 T cell receptor beta chains share one sample of origin, sequenced in a study of human T cells and chemical hapten exposure. MiXCR, applied by TCRdb to the RACE reads, yields one record per CDR3 protein. The table records approximately 400,000 distinct CDR3 sequences, approximately 5% of them present only once. Time point meaning: patch test 1, 2 weeks after DPC sensitization. As for treatment: therapeutic diphenylcyclopropenone sensitization with weekly scalp DPC. The sample here was whole blood, taken in connection with sensitization to the hapten diphenylcyclopropenone (DPC). The origin of the receptors is a woman aged 45-65 years with alopecia areata. Some clones in this sample may be carry-over from other donors' samples.

This clonotype was counted at least ten times. The DNA of the CDR3 is TGTGCCACCGCGAGACAGGGCCCCACTGAAGCTTTCTTT. Translating it yields CATARQGPTEAFF. This chain links TRBV11-2 with TRBJ1-1, with TRBD1 identical over 7 bases. Losses at the gene ends were 10 bases for V and 4 bases for J; bases not matched to a gene: 9. This CDR3 comprises 13 residues. The V gene's germline CDR1 is SGHAT and CDR2 FQNNGV.

CDR3 sequence: CASSQGPGVNGELFF. The CDR3 bases are TGTGCCAGCAGCCAAGGACCGGGAGTAAACGGGGAGCTGTTTTTT. The chain has TRBV3-1 and TRBJ2-2, with D tentatively TRBD2 (6 bases). The CDR3 sequence is 15 residues long. With 1 base removed from V and 7 bases from J, the gap between germline ends came to 13 bases. Germline-derived CDR1 and CDR2 are LGHDT and YNNKEL (reference sequence).

The chain joins TRBV18 to TRBJ2-6; no firm D call. The V gene's germline CDR1 is KGHSH and CDR2 LQKENI. Trimming left V 2 bases short and J 0 bases short, with 11 bases between. The CDR3 sequence is 17 residues long. The CDR3 sequence is CASSPLPAGSGANVLTF. In nucleotides, the CDR3 is TGTGCCAGCTCACCATTGCCAGCCGGCTCTGGGGCCAACGTCCTGACTTTC.

This clonotype was picked up many times. The rearrangement joins TRBV2 to TRBJ2-3; 12 bases align to TRBD2. The CDR3 is made up of 13 amino acids. CDR1 is SNHLY and CDR2 is FYNNEI in the germline V gene. J gave up 3 bases and V 9 bases, and 1 base lay outside the gene matches. This CDR3 is CASGLAGTDTQYF. DNA for the CDR3: TGTGCCAGTGGACTAGCGGGGACAGATACGCAGTATTTT.

This clonotype was seen at least ten times. The rearrangement joins TRBV11-2 to TRBJ2-7; 8 bases align to TRBD1. V dropped 5 bases and J dropped 9; count of bases not matched to a gene: 21. CDR3 length equals 17 residues. Germline CDR1 reads SGHAT; CDR2 reads FQNNGV. This chain's CDR3 is CASSRPGTGLSMGWQYF. Written as DNA, the CDR3 is TGTGCCAGCAGCCGTCCCGGGACAGGCCTCTCTATGGGGTGGCAGTACTTC.

On this clonotype: A much larger clone is a single base away; this may be a read error. V is TRBV7-9 and J is TRBJ2-2, with a possible D match to TRBD1 (6 bases). The CDR3 contains 15 residues. Germline V gives CDR1 SEHNR, CDR2 FQNEAQ (reference sequence). The CDR3 DNA reads as TGTACCAGCAGCTTAAATCAGGGGTTGGCCGGGGAGCTGTTTTTT. Translating it yields CTSSLNQGLAGELFF.

This clonotype occurred many times. The chain employs TRBV7-2 and TRBJ1-2, with D unresolved. The germline V and J ends were trimmed by 3 bases and 5 bases, with 7 bases remaining between them. The CDR3 is 12 residues long. Germline loops: CDR1 SGHTA, CDR2 FQGNSA. The CDR3 sequence is CASSLSGYGYTF. In DNA form, the CDR3 reads TGTGCCAGCAGCTTGAGTGGGTATGGCTACACCTTC.

There are a few counts of this clonotype. This chain uses TRBV3-1 with TRBJ1-4; the D is unclear. This CDR3 contains 16 residues. With 1 base removed from V and 4 bases from J, the gap between germline ends came to 13 bases. Germline values: CDR1 LGHDT, CDR2 YNNKEL (reference sequence). CDR3 bases: TGTGCCAGCAGCCAAGCCGGGGATATCGTTAATGAAAAACTGTTTTTT. Amino acids: CASSQAGDIVNEKLFF.

In this sample, this clonotype turned up many times. The chain employs TRBV11-2 and TRBJ2-7; the match to TRBD1 covers 8 bases. Germline lookup yields CDR1 SGHAT and CDR2 FQNNGV. There are 15 residues in the CDR3. With 6 bases clipped from V and 6 bases from J, the junction kept 13 bases outside the gene matches. The CDR3 reads CASRTGTGGPSEQYF. The DNA for the CDR3 is TGTGCCAGCAGGACGGGGACAGGAGGGCCCAGCGAGCAGTACTTC.

Many counts were recorded for this clonotype. The CDR3, as DNA: TGTGCCAGCAGTCGGAGGGGGGGCACGGGCAATCAGCCCCAGCATTTT. Protein product: CASSRRGGTGNQPQHF. The rearrangement links TRBV12-3 or TRBV12-4 to TRBJ1-5, with D perhaps TRBD1 (6 bases). The CDR3 is 16 amino acids. Deletions cut 5 bases from V and 2 bases from J, with 16 bases between.

This clonotype was counted only a few times. V gene TRBV11-2 combines with J gene TRBJ2-1; 7 nucleotides align to TRBD1. Trimming took 1 base from V and 2 from J; bases not matched to a gene: 2. Germline CDR1 is SGHAT and CDR2 is FQNNGV. CDR3 length: 15 residues. CDR3 bases: TGTGCCAGCAGCTTAGTTGGGACAGCCTACAATGAGCAGTTCTTC. Its protein is CASSLVGTAYNEQFF.

This clonotype was counted at least ten times. In nucleotides, the CDR3 is TGTGCCATCAGTGAGGGCACGCCGGACAATGAGCAGTTCTTC. It is translated as CAISEGTPDNEQFF. The chain has TRBV10-3 and TRBJ2-1; no clear D gene. V lost 2 bases, J lost 5 bases, and 10 bases lay in between. The CDR3 contains 14 residues. In germline, CDR1 is ENHRY, CDR2 SYGVKD.

At least ten counts were recorded for this clonotype. This rearrangement joins TRBV5-4 to TRBJ1-1; unclear D gene. CDR1 and CDR2 (germline): SGHNT, YYREEE (reference sequence). This CDR3 is 12 amino acids long. Trimming shortened V by 4 bases and J by 5 bases, and 9 bases separated the two germline ends. The CDR3 nucleotides read TGTGCCAGCAGCGGTAGGGAGACTGAAGCTTTCTTT. Translated, it gives CASSGRETEAFF.

This clonotype was found many times. This chain uses TRBV10-2 with TRBJ2-1; D ambiguous. Trimming removed 3 bases at V and 4 bases at J, with 10 bases between. The CDR3 extends over 14 amino acids. Per germline, CDR1 WSHSY and CDR2 SAAADI. DNA of the CDR3: TGCGCCAGCAGTGACCCGGCAGTTTACAATGAGCAGTTCTTC. Protein product: CASSDPAVYNEQFF.

This clonotype turned up a few times. This chain joins TRBV29-1 and TRBJ1-2; D call uncertain. The CDR3 loop spans 13 amino acids. Germline CDR1 and CDR2: SQVTM and ANQGSEA. V gave up 3 bases and J gave up 0 bases, with 8 bases separating them. CDR3 DNA sequence: TGCAGCGTTGAGAATACAGCTAACTATGGCTACACCTTC. This codes for CSVENTANYGYTF.

The chain carries TRBV29-1 and TRBJ2-1; unclear D gene. The CDR3 consists of 9 residues. Germline assignment: CDR1 SQVTM and CDR2 ANQGSEA. V was pared by 3 bases and J by 8 bases, with 2 bases between. CDR3 DNA sequence: TGCAGCGTTGATTATGAGCAGTTCTTC. Protein: CSVDYEQFF.

This clonotype was counted ten times or more. The chain carries TRBV5-8 and TRBJ2-1; TRBD2 matches 10 bases. V dropped 1 base and J dropped 6; count of bases not matched to a gene: 4. Germline lookup yields CDR1 SGHTS and CDR2 YDEGEE. The CDR3 sequence is 15 residues long. CDR3 sequence: CASSLSPSGSNEQFF. DNA of the CDR3: TGTGCCAGCAGCTTGTCGCCTAGCGGGAGCAATGAGCAGTTCTTC.

This clonotype showed up many times. The chain carries TRBV11-2 and TRBJ2-3, with 8 bases lining up with TRBD2. CDR3 length: 15 amino acids. CDR1 and CDR2 (germline): SGHAT, FQNNGV. V lost 5 bases and J lost 5; bases outside the gene matches: 9. The CDR3 protein is CASSTAAGEIDTQYF. Here the CDR3 DNA reads TGTGCCAGCAGCACGGCAGCGGGAGAGATAGATACGCAGTATTTT.

V usage is TRBV29-1 and J usage is TRBJ1-1; D gene unclear. Germline values: CDR1 SQVTM, CDR2 ANQGSEA. This CDR3 is 12 amino acids long. V was shortened by 4 bases and J by 1 base, with 7 bases between the two germline ends. The CDR3 DNA follows: TGCAGCGTTGTTCAGGAGAACACTGAAGCTTTCTTT. This gives the protein CSVVQENTEAFF.

This clonotype was recorded at least ten times. This chain connects TRBV5-5 to TRBJ1-5, with D possibly TRBD1 on 6 matching bases. The germline V and J ends were trimmed by 0 bases and 3 bases, with 13 bases remaining between them. CDR1 SGHKS and CDR2 YYEKEE come from the germline V gene (reference sequence). The CDR3 covers 16 residues. CDR3 nucleotides: TGTGCCAGCAGCTTGGGCCTTGGGGGGCTCAATCAGCCCCAGCATTTT. Its protein is CASSLGLGGLNQPQHF.

This clonotype was observed at least ten times. CDR3 bases: TGTGCCAGCAGCTTCCGGGGACAGATTGAGCAGCCCCAGCATTTT. This encodes CASSFRGQIEQPQHF. V usage is TRBV7-8 and J usage is TRBJ1-5, with 7 bases matching TRBD1. V was pared by 3 bases and J by 7 bases, with 9 bases of the junction left unmatched. Germline CDR1 reads SGHVS; CDR2 reads FQNEAQ. The CDR3 length is 15 residues.

The rearrangement links TRBV5-1 to TRBJ2-3; 11 bases align to TRBD2. The CDR3 loop spans 16 amino acids. Losses at the gene ends were 4 bases for V and 2 bases for J; bases not matched to a gene: 6. Per the germline V gene, CDR1 is SGHRS and CDR2 is YFSETQ. The CDR3 sequence is CASSVTSGVPTDTQYF. The CDR3 DNA sequence: TGCGCCAGCAGCGTGACTAGCGGGGTTCCCACAGATACGCAGTATTTT. The variable domain in full, completed from reference TRBV5-1 and TRBJ2-3, reads KAGVTQTPRYLIKTRGQQVTLSCSPISGHRSVSWYQQTPGQGLQFLFEYFSETQRNKGNFPGRFSGRQFSNSRSEMNVSTLELGDSALYLCASSVTSGVPTDTQYFGPGTRLTVL.

This rearrangement joins TRBV6-2 or TRBV6-3 to TRBJ1-6; 7 nucleotides line up with TRBD1. The CDR3 is 18 residues long. The V gene's germline CDR1 is MNHEY and CDR2 SVGEGT. V was pared by 4 bases and J by 3 bases, with 12 bases of the junction left unmatched. CDR3 sequence reads: CASSWPRQGSIYNSPLHF. CDR3 sequence (DNA): TGTGCCAGCAGTTGGCCGCGACAGGGATCCATCTATAATTCACCCCTCCACTTT.

The chain is built from TRBV13 and TRBJ1-1; 7 bases fit TRBD1. The V and J ends lost 4 bases and 2 bases, in that order; junction bases with no gene match: 19. CDR1 and CDR2 from the germline V gene are PRHDT and FYEKMQ (reference sequence). The CDR3 has 19 amino acids. The DNA for the CDR3 is TGTGCCAGCAGCTCCACCGGTGGGGGGCTCCAGGGGGGAAACACTGAAGCTTTCTTT. It translates to CASSSTGGGLQGGNTEAFF.

This clonotype was recorded many times. V gene TRBV5-1 combines with J gene TRBJ2-3; 9 nucleotides agree with TRBD2. CDR1 and CDR2 (germline): SGHRS, YFSETQ. V shed 5 bases and J 0 bases; nucleotides not matched to a gene: 4. CDR3 length: 15 amino acids. The DNA for the CDR3 is TGCGCCAGCAGAGGGCTAGCGGGGAGCACAGATACGCAGTATTTT. This sequence encodes CASRGLAGSTDTQYF.

This clonotype was seen a few times. The V and J genes are TRBV7-9 and TRBJ1-4, with D possibly being TRBD1 (5 bases). This CDR3 contains 13 residues. The germline CDR1 and CDR2 sequences are SEHNR and FQNEAQ (reference sequence). V was cut by 7 bases and J by 11 bases, with 17 bases left in between. The CDR3 is CASNPRDSEKLFF. CDR3 in DNA: TGTGCCAGCAACCCCCGGGACTCTGAGAAACTGTTTTTT.

This clonotype was counted only a few times. The chain has TRBV25-1 and TRBJ1-1; no definite D call. The length of the CDR3 is 17 residues. CDR1 and CDR2 (germline): MGHDK, SYGVNS. V was trimmed by 3 bases and J by 0 bases, leaving 17 bases between them. The CDR3 sequence is CASSDNPNSLMNTEAFF. The CDR3 DNA reads as TGTGCCAGCAGTGATAATCCCAACAGCCTAATGAACACTGAAGCTTTCTTT.